This T cell receptor beta chain was captured by sequencing in a study of cytomegalovirus exposure and HLA in healthy donors. Study observations and caveats: Under in vitro conditions, a few CMV-associated chains were confirmed as specific for CMV antigens. Later on, an analysis tied approximately 17,000 TCR beta sequences to HLA alleles at 0.05 false discovery rate. It emerged from a later analysis that several of the most significant clusters appeared to be linked to common viral pathogens.

Concerning this clone: Its cognate antigen is unknown.

The CDR3 sequence is 15 residues long. The germline CDR1 and CDR2 sequences are MGHDK and SYGVNS. The V end lost 6 bases, the J end lost 5 bases, and 16 bases lay between the germline ends. PCR involved 60 Vbeta and 13 Jbeta primers. Repertoires were generated with immunoSEQ multiplex PCR, while TCRdb's copy carries only in-frame clones and drops some. The profile shows about 130,000 clones, roughly four fifths of them singletons. This sequence joins TRBV25-1 and TRBJ2-2; D might be TRBD1 (6 bases). The sample was PBMCs. This TCR came from a woman between 40 and 55 years old in good health and CMV-seropositive. CDR3 bases: TGTGCCAGCAGCATACAGGGTACAGAAACCGGGGAGCTGTTTTTT. Translated, it gives CASSIQGTETGELFF.